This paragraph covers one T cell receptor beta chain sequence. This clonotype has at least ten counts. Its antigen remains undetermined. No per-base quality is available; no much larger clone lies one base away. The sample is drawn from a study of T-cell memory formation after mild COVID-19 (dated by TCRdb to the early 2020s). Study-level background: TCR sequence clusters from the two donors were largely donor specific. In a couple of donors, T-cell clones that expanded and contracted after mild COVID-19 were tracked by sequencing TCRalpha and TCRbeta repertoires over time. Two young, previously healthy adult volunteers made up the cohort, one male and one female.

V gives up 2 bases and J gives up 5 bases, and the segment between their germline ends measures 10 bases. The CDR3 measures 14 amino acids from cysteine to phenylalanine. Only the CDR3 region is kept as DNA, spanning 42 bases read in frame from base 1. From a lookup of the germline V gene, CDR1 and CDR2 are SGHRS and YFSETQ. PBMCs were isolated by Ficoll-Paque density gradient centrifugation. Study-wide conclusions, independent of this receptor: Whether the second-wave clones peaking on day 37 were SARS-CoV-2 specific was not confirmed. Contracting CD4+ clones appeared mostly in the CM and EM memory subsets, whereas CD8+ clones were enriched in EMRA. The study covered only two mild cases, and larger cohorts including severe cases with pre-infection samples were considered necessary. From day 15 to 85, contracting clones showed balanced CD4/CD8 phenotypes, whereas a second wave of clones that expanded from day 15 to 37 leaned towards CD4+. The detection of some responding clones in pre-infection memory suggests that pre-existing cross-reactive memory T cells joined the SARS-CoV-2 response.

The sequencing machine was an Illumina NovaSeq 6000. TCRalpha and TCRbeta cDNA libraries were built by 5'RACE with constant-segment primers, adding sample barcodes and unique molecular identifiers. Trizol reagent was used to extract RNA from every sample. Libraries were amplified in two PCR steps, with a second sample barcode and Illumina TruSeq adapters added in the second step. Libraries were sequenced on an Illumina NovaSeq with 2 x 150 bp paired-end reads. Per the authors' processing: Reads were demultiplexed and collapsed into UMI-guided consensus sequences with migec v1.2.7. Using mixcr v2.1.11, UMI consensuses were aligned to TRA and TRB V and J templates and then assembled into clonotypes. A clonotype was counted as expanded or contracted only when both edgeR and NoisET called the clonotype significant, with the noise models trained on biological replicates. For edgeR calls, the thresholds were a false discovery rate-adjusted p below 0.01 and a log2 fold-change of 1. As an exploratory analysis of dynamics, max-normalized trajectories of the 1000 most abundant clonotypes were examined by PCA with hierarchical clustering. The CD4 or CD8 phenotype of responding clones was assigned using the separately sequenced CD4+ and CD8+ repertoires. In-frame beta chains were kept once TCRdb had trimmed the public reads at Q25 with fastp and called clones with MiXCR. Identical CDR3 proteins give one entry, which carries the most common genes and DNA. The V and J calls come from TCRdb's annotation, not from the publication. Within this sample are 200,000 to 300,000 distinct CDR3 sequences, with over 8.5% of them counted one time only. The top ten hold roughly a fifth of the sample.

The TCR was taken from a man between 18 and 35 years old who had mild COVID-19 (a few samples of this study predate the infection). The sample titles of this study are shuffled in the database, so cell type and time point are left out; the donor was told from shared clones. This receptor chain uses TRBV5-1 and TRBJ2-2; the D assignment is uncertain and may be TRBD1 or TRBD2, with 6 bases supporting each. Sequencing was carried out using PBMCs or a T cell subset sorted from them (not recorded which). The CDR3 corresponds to CASSFRGGTGELFF. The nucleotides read TGCGCCAGCAGCTTCAGGGGAGGAACCGGGGAGCTGTTTTTT.